This T cell receptor beta chain is drawn from a study of T cells in Graves' hyperthyroidism and ophthalmopathy (dated by TCRdb to between 2018 and 2020). General notes on the study: Peripheral blood samples were taken at initial diagnosis, before any treatment was given. For training and testing, the 100 or so patients in the discovery cohort were randomly divided in a 7:3 ratio. Following sampling, methimazole starting at 30 mg daily was given to hyperthyroidism patients, and high-dose intravenous methylprednisolone was given to ophthalmopathy patients. Whether ophthalmopathy could be predicted prospectively was tested in an independent validation cohort made up of 18 to 20 hyperthyroidism patients plus 17 patients who later progressed to ophthalmopathy. In about 6 Graves' hyperthyroidism patients, the study also compared T-cell repertoires from thyroid tissue with T-cell repertoires from blood. TCR Vbeta CDR3 sequencing of some 140 peripheral blood samples (43 ophthalmopathy, 75 hyperthyroidism and 17 progressor patients) is reported in the paper. A discovery cohort of 95 to 100 patients, roughly 43 with Graves' ophthalmopathy and 55 to 60 with stable Graves' hyperthyroidism, was used to find distinguishing TCR V-J signatures.

Study-wide conclusions, independent of this receptor: No statistical method was used to set the sample size in advance, and investigators knew the group allocation. Most expanded thyroid clonotypes (frequency above 0.001) were also found in blood, which suggests that blood repertoires may mirror thyroid immune responses. In validation, the model predicted progression to ophthalmopathy a median of roughly 6.2 months before onset, with about 67% sensitivity and nearly 75% specificity. In cross-validation, a model built on a 13 V-J signature told ophthalmopathy apart from stable hyperthyroidism with 87.88% sensitivity and approximately 81% specificity, and in testing the same model reached 80%/75%.

TCR beta CDR3 regions were amplified from RNA transcripts. A first-round RT-PCR of the TCR CDR3 used the HTBI primer set with the Qiagen OneStep RT-PCR kit. A second multiplex PCR round built the libraries, followed by size selection and purification. Libraries were sequenced paired-end with 100 bp reads on an Illumina HiSeq2000. Concerning the study's data processing: Raw data were processed with SOAPnuke, discarding reads with adapters, uncalled bases, mean Phred below 15, or no exact constant-primer or identifier match. COPE v1.2.5 was used to merge high-quality paired reads, and clonotypes were defined as unique nucleotide sequences. Clonotypes were aligned to IMGT TRBV, TRBD and TRBJ reference segments using MiTCR v1.1. Analysis was restricted to V-J combinations with a frequency above 0.0001, which covered about 99% of repertoires. The TCS score was defined as F50 (clonal expansion) divided by E x V (chaos), with BLOSUM62-based TCRdist calculated between CDR3 peptides within each V-J. Welch's t-statistics and random forest reduced around 550 V-J features to about 12, which were used in a naive Bayes classifier (R e1071). Through fastp at Q25 and MiXCR, TCRdb rebuilt clones from the public reads, retaining in-frame beta chains. Merged by CDR3 protein, the rows form single entries marked with the most common genes and DNA. What appears here as the V and J calls and clone size reflects TCRdb's work, not the paper's. This sample has 500,000 to 750,000 distinct CDR3 sequences in its table, and approximately 15% of those were observed once. The leading ten clones occupy 6.5% to 9% of the sample.

Moderately to severely active disease, a Clinical Activity Score of at least 3, a NOSPECS grade of at least 4, and a duration under 3 months were present in ophthalmopathy patients. Patients with uncontrolled infections, other autoimmune diseases, pregnancy or lactation were excluded. Diagnoses relied on clinical symptoms, serum thyroxine and TRAb, thyroid ultrasound and orbital computed tomography. Ficoll-Paque density gradient centrifugation was used to isolate PBMCs from 10 ml of fresh peripheral blood. Trizol reagent was used to extract total RNA, and RNA quality was then checked on an Agilent 2100 Bioanalyzer. This clonotype was detected only a few times. Its antigen specificity is not known. Base qualities are not at hand, and no much larger clone is one base apart. The junction shows trimming of 0 bases on V and 2 bases on J, plus 9 bases between the germline ends. Inclusive of the bounding cysteine and phenylalanine, the CDR3 is 15 residues long. CDR3 DNA is the only sequence kept; it has 45 bases, read in frame from the first base. The CDR1 and CDR2 encoded by the germline V gene are SGDLS and YYNGEE.

The sequence is built from TRBV9 and TRBJ2-1, with the identity of the D gene unclear. The material sequenced was blood. The origin of this receptor is a woman between 18 and 29 years old with Graves' ophthalmopathy. For the CDR3, the sequence is CASSVAGLTYNEQFF. The DNA is TGTGCCAGCAGCGTAGCTGGCCTAACCTACAATGAGCAGTTCTTC. Reference TRBV9 and TRBJ2-1 proteins supply the regions before and after the CDR3; the full variable domain is: DSGVTQTPKHLITATGQRVTLRCSPRSGDLSVYWYQQSLDQGLQFLIQYYNGEERAKGNILERFSAQQFPDLHSELNLSSLELGDSALYFCASSVAGLTYNEQFFGPGTRLTVL.